This passage covers 16 T cell receptor beta chains from one sample sequenced in a study of graft-versus-host responses after intestinal transplantation. Method: immunoSEQ multiplex PCR; TCRdb's copy keeps in-frame clones and lacks some. The sample contains around 30,000 clones, approximately 93% of which appear only once. Sequenced material: PBMCs, taken about 70 days after intestinal transplant. Receptor source: a human patient who received an intestinal transplant, so some T cells may come from the graft donor.

V usage is TRBV6-6 and J usage is TRBJ2-4; D may be TRBD1 (6 bases). Germline V gene sequence: CDR1 MNHNY, CDR2 SVGAGI (reference sequence). The V gene lost 6 bases and the J gene lost 0 bases, with 15 bases spanning the gap. The CDR3 extends over 16 amino acids. The CDR3 region is CASRGGTGLAKNIQYF. The CDR3 DNA reads TGTGCCAGCAGAGGGGGAACAGGTCTAGCCAAAAACATTCAGTACTTC.

V is TRBV27 and J is TRBJ2-2; D may correspond to TRBD1 or TRBD2 (5 bases each). This CDR3 comprises 17 residues. V gave up 6 bases and J gave up 4 bases, with 21 bases separating them. Germline assignment: CDR1 MNHEY and CDR2 SMNVEV (reference sequence). CDR3 loop: CASRPLVWGSGTGELFF. In nucleotides, the CDR3 is TGTGCCAGCAGGCCCTTGGTCTGGGGGTCGGGCACCGGGGAGCTGTTTTTT.

The rearrangement uses TRBV4-1 and TRBJ1-5; D not certain. V was cut by 1 base and J by 6 bases, with 13 bases left in between. Looked up from germline, CDR1 is MGHRA and CDR2 is YSYEKL. The length of the CDR3 is 15 residues. The CDR3 bases are TGCGCCAGCAGCCAAGTATCCGGGGTAGGTCAGCCCCAGCATTTT. Protein product: CASSQVSGVGQPQHF.

The J gene is TRBJ2-1, the V gene TRBV19, with 9 bases identical to TRBD2. The CDR3 extends over 15 amino acids. Germline CDR1 and CDR2: LNHDA and SQIVND (reference sequence). The V segment lost 5 bases and the J segment 7 bases; nucleotides outside the gene matches: 9. CDR3 sequence reads: CASSRLAGVLNEQFF. In DNA, the CDR3 is TGTGCCAGTAGTCGCTTAGCGGGAGTTCTGAATGAGCAGTTCTTC.

This chain links TRBV5-8 with TRBJ2-6; TRBD2 matches 8 bases. The length of the CDR3 is 15 residues. Losses at the gene ends were 3 bases for V and 2 bases for J; bases not matched to a gene: 1. Germline V CDR1 and CDR2: SGHTS, YDEGEE. The CDR3 loop is CASSSGGAGANVLTF. In nucleotides, the CDR3 is TGTGCCAGCAGCTCGGGGGGGGCTGGGGCCAACGTCCTGACTTTC.

The chain employs TRBV13 and TRBJ2-3; D is unresolved. The CDR3 extends over 16 amino acids. V lost 1 base, J lost 0 bases, and 11 bases lay in between. CDR1 is PRHDT and CDR2 is FYEKMQ in the germline V gene (reference sequence). The CDR3 region is CASSLEGGKSTDTQYF. CDR3 nucleotides: TGTGCCAGCAGCTTAGAGGGTGGGAAGAGCACAGATACGCAGTATTTT.

This rearrangement joins TRBV5-4 to TRBJ1-2; no reliable D call. V was trimmed by 0 bases and J by 6 bases, leaving 18 bases between them. The CDR3 totals 16 residues. Germline CDR1 is SGHNT and CDR2 is YYREEE (reference sequence). The CDR3 bases are TGTGCCAGCAGCTTGGCCCTGGGGAGGCCCGAGGATGGCTACACCTTC. Translating gives CASSLALGRPEDGYTF.

V and J are TRBV5-4 and TRBJ2-1, with 7 bases lining up with TRBD2. Germline V gene lookup returns CDR1 SGHNT and CDR2 YYREEE (reference sequence). The CDR3 length is 15 residues. The trim removed 1 base at V and 3 bases at J, leaving 4 bases unmatched. The CDR3 loop is CASSLKRGSYNEQFF. The CDR3 nucleotides are TGTGCCAGCAGCTTGAAGCGGGGCAGCTACAATGAGCAGTTCTTC.

CDR3 bases: TGCGCCAGCAGCTTGGACAGGGGAAACACCATATATTTT. Its protein product is CASSLDRGNTIYF. The chain links TRBV5-1 to TRBJ1-3; D possibly corresponds to TRBD1 (5 bases). CDR3 length: 13 residues. Trimming removed 0 bases from V and 4 bases from J, with 5 bases in between. CDR1 is SGHRS, CDR2 YFSETQ, per germline. The full variable domain, rest sourced from reference TRBV5-1 and TRBJ1-3, is KAGVTQTPRYLIKTRGQQVTLSCSPISGHRSVSWYQQTPGQGLQFLFEYFSETQRNKGNFPGRFSGRQFSNSRSEMNVSTLELGDSALYLCASSLDRGNTIYFGEGSWLTVV.

The J gene is TRBJ2-1, the V gene TRBV6-4; 11 nucleotides agree with TRBD2. Trimming at V came to 3 bases and at J to 9 bases, leaving 7 bases not matched to a gene. Germline-derived CDR1 and CDR2 are MRHNA and SNTAGT. This CDR3 has 15 residues. The CDR3 protein is CASSEGTSGDSEQFF. The DNA for the CDR3 is TGTGCCAGCAGTGAGGGGACTAGCGGAGACAGTGAGCAGTTCTTC.

The rearrangement links TRBV18 to TRBJ2-5; D is unclear. The CDR3 is made up of 15 amino acids. V dropped 2 bases and J dropped 5 bases, with 15 bases sitting between them. Germline assignment: CDR1 KGHSH and CDR2 LQKENI. As DNA, the CDR3 is TGTGCCAGCTCACCATTCGGTATCGGGCTGGAGACCCAGTACTTC. Translation: CASSPFGIGLETQYF. Using reference TRBV18 and TRBJ2-5 for the parts outside the CDR3, the full variable domain is NAGVMQNPRHLVRRRGQEARLRCSPMKGHSHVYWYRQLPEEGLKFMVYLQKENIIDESGMPKERFSAEFPKEGPSILRIQQVVRGDSAAYFCASSPFGIGLETQYFGPGTRLLVL.

This chain connects TRBV11-2 to TRBJ1-6, with D uncertain. The CDR3 length is 14 residues. The V end was cut by 4 bases, the J end by 4 bases, with 8 bases between. The germline V gene encodes CDR1 SGHAT and CDR2 FQNNGV. DNA of the CDR3: TGTGCCAGCAGCTCCTACGGTTATAATTCACCCCTCCACTTT. Translating it yields CASSSYGYNSPLHF.

J is TRBJ1-1 and V is TRBV11-3; D is unresolved. The CDR3 consists of 12 residues. The germline gives CDR1 SGHNT, CDR2 YENEEA. Trimming took 1 base from V and 7 from J, leaving 7 bases between them. The CDR3 is CASSLGSGEAFF. The CDR3 bases are TGTGCCAGCAGCTTAGGTTCGGGTGAAGCTTTCTTT.

The gene calls are TRBV11-2 and TRBJ1-6; 8 nucleotides align to TRBD1. V was pared by 6 bases and J by 13 bases, with 8 bases of the junction left unmatched. The germline V gene has CDR1 SGHAT and CDR2 FQNNGV. The length of the CDR3 is 13 residues. The CDR3 is CASRLLRGRPLHF. The CDR3 coding sequence is TGTGCCAGCAGGCTACTCAGGGGGCGCCCCCTCCACTTT.

V gene TRBV11-3 combines with J gene TRBJ2-5; unclear D gene. The CDR3 has 13 residues. V was trimmed by 5 bases and J by 1 base, leaving 8 bases between them. Germline assignment: CDR1 SGHNT and CDR2 YENEEA. For the CDR3, the DNA is TGTGCCAGCAGCGGACCGCGCCAAGAGACCCAGTACTTC. It specifies CASSGPRQETQYF.

This clone was counted between two and nine times. The chain combines TRBV6-1 with TRBJ1-4; TRBD1 might be the D (6 bases). Between the trimmed V and J ends, which lost 9 bases and 0 bases, there was a span of 11 bases. Germline V CDR1 and CDR2: MNHNS, SASEGT. The CDR3 is 14 residues long. This chain's CDR3 is CASRRTATNEKLFF. CDR3 sequence (DNA): TGTGCCAGTAGACGGACAGCAACTAATGAAAAACTGTTTTTT.